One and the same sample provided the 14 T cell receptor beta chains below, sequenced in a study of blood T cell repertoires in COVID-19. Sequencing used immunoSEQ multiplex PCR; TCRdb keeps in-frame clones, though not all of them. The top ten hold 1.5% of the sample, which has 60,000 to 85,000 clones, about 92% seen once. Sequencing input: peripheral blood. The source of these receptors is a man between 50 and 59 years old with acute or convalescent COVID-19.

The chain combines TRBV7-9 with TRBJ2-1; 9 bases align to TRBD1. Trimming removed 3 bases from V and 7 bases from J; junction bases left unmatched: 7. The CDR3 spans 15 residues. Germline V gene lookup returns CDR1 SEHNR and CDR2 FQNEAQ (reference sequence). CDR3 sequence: CASSFDRGTGNEQFF. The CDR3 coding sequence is TGTGCCAGCAGCTTCGACAGGGGGACGGGGAATGAGCAGTTCTTC.

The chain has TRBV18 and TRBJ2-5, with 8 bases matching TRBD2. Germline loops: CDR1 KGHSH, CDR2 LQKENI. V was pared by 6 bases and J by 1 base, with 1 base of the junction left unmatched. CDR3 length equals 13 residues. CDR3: CASSAGGQETQYF. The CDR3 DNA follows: TGTGCCAGCTCCGCGGGGGGCCAAGAGACCCAGTACTTC.

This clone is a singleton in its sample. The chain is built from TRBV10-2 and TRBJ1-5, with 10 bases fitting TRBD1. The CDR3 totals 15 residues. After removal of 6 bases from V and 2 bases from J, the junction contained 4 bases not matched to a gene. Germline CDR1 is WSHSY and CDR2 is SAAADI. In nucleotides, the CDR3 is TGCGCCAGCAGAGAAGGACAGGGGGGCAATCAGCCCCAGCATTTT. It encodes CASREGQGGNQPQHF.

CDR3 DNA: TGCAGTGCTAGTCTGGACAGTAACTATGGCTACACCTTC. Its protein product is CSASLDSNYGYTF. This rearrangement joins TRBV20-1 to TRBJ1-2; D is perhaps TRBD1 (6 bases). CDR3 length equals 13 residues. CDR1 and CDR2 from the germline V gene are DFQATT and SNEGSKA (reference sequence). Trimming removed 3 bases at V and 1 base at J, with 9 bases between.

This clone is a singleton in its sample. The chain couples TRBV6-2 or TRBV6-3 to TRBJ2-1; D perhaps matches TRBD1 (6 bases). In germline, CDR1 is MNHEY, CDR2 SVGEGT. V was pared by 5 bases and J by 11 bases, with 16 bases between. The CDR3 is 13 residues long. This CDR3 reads CASSDRLQGKQFF. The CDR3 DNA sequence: TGTGCCAGCAGTGACCGACTACAGGGAAAGCAGTTCTTC.

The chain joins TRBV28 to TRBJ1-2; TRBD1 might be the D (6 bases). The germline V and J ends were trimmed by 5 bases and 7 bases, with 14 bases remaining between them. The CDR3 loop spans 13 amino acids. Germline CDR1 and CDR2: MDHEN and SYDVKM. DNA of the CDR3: TGTGCCAGCAGTCCGGGGGGGGCGACTGGCTACACCTTC. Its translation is CASSPGGATGYTF.

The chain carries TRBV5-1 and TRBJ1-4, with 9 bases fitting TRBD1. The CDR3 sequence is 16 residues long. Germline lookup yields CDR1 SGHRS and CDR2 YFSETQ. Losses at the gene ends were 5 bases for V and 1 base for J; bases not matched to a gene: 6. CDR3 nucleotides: TGCGCCAGCAGTCCGGGACAGGGTTTAACTAATGAAAAACTGTTTTTT. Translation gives CASSPGQGLTNEKLFF.

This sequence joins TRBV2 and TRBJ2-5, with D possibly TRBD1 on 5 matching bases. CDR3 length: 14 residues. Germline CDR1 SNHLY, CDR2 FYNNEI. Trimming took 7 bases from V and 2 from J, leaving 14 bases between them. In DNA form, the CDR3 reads TGTGCCAGCAAAGGGGCGATAATTCAAGAGACCCAGTACTTC. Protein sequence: CASKGAIIQETQYF.

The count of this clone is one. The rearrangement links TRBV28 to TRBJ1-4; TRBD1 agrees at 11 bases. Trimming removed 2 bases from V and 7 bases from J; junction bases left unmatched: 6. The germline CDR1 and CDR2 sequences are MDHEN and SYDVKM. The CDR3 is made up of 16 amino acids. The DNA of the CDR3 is TGTGCCAGCAGTTTAACAGGACAGGGGGCTTTTGAAAAACTGTTTTTT. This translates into CASSLTGQGAFEKLFF.

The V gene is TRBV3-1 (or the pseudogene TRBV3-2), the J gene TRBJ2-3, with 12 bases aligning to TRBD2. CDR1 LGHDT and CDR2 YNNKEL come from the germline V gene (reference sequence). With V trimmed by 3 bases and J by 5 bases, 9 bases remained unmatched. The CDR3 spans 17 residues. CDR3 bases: TGTGCCAGCAGCCATTTGGGACTAGCGGGCGCCCAAGATACGCAGTATTTT. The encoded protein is CASSHLGLAGAQDTQYF.

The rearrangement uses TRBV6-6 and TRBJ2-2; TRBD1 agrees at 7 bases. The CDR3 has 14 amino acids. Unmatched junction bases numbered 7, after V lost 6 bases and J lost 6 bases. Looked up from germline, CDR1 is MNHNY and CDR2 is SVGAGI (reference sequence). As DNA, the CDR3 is TGTGCCAGCAGCTATAACAGGGGCGCCGGGGAGCTGTTTTTT. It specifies CASSYNRGAGELFF.

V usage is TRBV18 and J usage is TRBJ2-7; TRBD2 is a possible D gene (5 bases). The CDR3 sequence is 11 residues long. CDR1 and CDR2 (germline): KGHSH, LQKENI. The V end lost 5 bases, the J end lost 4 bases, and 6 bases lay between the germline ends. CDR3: CASSSGYEQYV. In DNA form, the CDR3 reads TGTGCCAGCTCATCGGGATACGAGCAGTACGTC.

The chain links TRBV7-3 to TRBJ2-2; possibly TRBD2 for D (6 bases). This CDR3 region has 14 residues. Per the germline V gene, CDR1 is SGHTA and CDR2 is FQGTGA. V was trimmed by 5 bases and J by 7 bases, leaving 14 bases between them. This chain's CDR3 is CASSVLAEGGELFF. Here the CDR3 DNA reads TGTGCCAGCAGCGTACTAGCTGAGGGCGGGGAGCTGTTTTTT.

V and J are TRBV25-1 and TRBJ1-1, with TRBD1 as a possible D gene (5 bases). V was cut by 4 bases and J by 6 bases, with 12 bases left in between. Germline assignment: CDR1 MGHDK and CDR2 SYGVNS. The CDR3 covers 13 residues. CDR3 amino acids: CASSGDLPSEAFF. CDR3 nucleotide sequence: TGTGCCAGCAGTGGGGACTTGCCCTCTGAAGCTTTCTTT. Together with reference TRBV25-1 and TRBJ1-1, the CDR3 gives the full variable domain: EADIYQTPRYLVIGTGKKITLECSQTMGHDKMYWYQQDPGMELHLIHYSYGVNSTEKGDLSSESTVSRIRTEHFPLTLESARPSHTSQYLCASSGDLPSEAFFGQGTRLTVV.